The source of this T cell receptor beta chain is a study of shared T cell receptors in the human thymus. Generated by immunoSEQ multiplex PCR, the TCRdb table keeps only in-frame clones and is missing some. Found here are over 450,000 clones, around 82% of them singletons; the top ten hold about 0.013%. CDR3 length: 16 residues. Germline CDR1 LGHNA, CDR2 YSLEER. The ends were cut back, 1 base at V and 2 bases at J, with 13 bases in the middle. This clone has only a few counts. The sample was also linked to a second study, of human thymus T cells. That paper adds: Healthy Finnish infants undergoing corrective surgery for congenital heart defects provided the donor material. Obtained as resections during corrective heart surgery, the thymus tissue was then studied. Repertoires sampled from thymus and blood appeared biased in V and J gene usage. Related research described strongly overlapping thymic repertoires in unrelated people.

The J gene is TRBJ2-3, the V gene TRBV4-3; no clear D gene. The sequenced sample consisted of thymocytes. The source is a boy under three years old with a congenital heart defect. DNA of the CDR3: TGCGCCAGCAGCCAAGGTGAGCCGAATTACACAGATACGCAGTATTTT. Its protein product is CASSQGEPNYTDTQYF.